Below are 25 T cell receptor beta chains sequenced from a single sample in a study of STAT5B mutations in CD4+ large granular lymphocyte leukemia. The table came from immunoSEQ multiplex PCR; TCRdb's copy has only in-frame clones and leaves some out. The table records 25,000 to 35,000 clones, about four fifths of them present only once. The sample comprised CD4+ T cells from blood buffy coats. Receptors were obtained from a human donor in good health.

V and J are TRBV30 and TRBJ2-7, with D perhaps matching TRBD1 (5 bases). Germline CDR1 is GTSNPN and CDR2 is SVGIG (reference sequence). V shed 0 bases and J shed 9 bases, with 9 bases lying between them. The CDR3 totals 11 residues. The CDR3 DNA follows: TGTGCCTGGAGTGTTGGGGCCGGGCAGTACTTC. This translates into CAWSVGAGQYF.

The CDR3 region has the DNA TGTGCCTGGAGTGTACCCCGGACTAGCGGGAGGGCCGAGGGACGTCTAGATACGCAGTATTTT. Translated, it gives CAWSVPRTSGRAEGRLDTQYF. V is TRBV30 and J is TRBJ2-3; 15 bases are a match to TRBD2. J lost 5 bases, V lost 0 bases, and 18 bases had no gene match. This CDR3 comprises 21 residues. Germline CDR1 reads GTSNPN; CDR2 reads SVGIG (reference sequence).

The CDR3: CASSSPGAGLDTQYF. CDR3 nucleotides: TGTGCCAGTAGTTCCCCCGGGGCCGGGTTAGATACGCAGTATTTT. The chain recombines TRBV19 with TRBJ2-3; tentatively, D is TRBD1 or TRBD2 (5 bases each). V dropped 5 bases and J dropped 5 bases, with 17 bases sitting between them. The CDR3 covers 15 residues. The germline V gene has CDR1 LNHDA and CDR2 SQIVND (reference sequence).

This chain links TRBV30 with TRBJ2-1, with D perhaps given as TRBD1 or TRBD2 (5 bases each). Germline V gene data show CDR1 as GTSNPN and CDR2 as SVGIG (reference sequence). The CDR3 sequence is 14 residues long. The V and J ends lost 8 bases and 8 bases respectively, with 22 bases between them. Here the CDR3 reads CASSGTPRVDEQFF. The CDR3 bases are TGTGCCAGCTCCGGGACGCCCAGGGTCGATGAGCAGTTCTTC.

The chain links TRBV7-8 to TRBJ2-7; 7 nucleotides line up with TRBD1. CDR3 size: 16 residues. The germline V gene has CDR1 SGHVS and CDR2 FQNEAQ. The J segment lost 2 bases and the V segment lost 3 bases, leaving 10 bases of the junction unmatched. CDR3 loop: CASSLDTGAAPYEQYF. The CDR3, as DNA: TGTGCCAGCAGCTTGGACACAGGGGCGGCCCCCTACGAGCAGTACTTC. The full variable domain, completed using reference TRBV7-8 and TRBJ2-7, is GAGVSQSPRYKVAKRGQDVALRCDPISGHVSLFWYQQALGQGPEFLTYFQNEAQLDKSGLPSDRFFAERPEGSVSTLKIQRTQQEDSAVYLCASSLDTGAAPYEQYFGPGTRLTVT.

The rearrangement uses TRBV18 and TRBJ1-3, with 7 bases aligning to TRBD1. The CDR3 contains 15 residues. Trimming cost V 3 bases and J 2 bases; bases outside gene matches: 4. CDR1 is KGHSH, CDR2 LQKENI, per germline. CDR3 nucleotide sequence: TGTGCCAGCTCACCGACACAGGGGCCTGGAAACACCATATATTTT. Translation: CASSPTQGPGNTIYF. The full variable domain, completed using reference TRBV18 and TRBJ1-3, is NAGVMQNPRHLVRRRGQEARLRCSPMKGHSHVYWYRQLPEEGLKFMVYLQKENIIDESGMPKERFSAEFPKEGPSILRIQQVVRGDSAAYFCASSPTQGPGNTIYFGEGSWLTVV.

The CDR3 sequence is CASNDRDETQYF. CDR3 DNA sequence: TGTGCCAGCAACGACCGGGATGAGACCCAGTACTTC. The gene calls are TRBV2 and TRBJ2-5; D possibly corresponds to TRBD2 (5 bases). Germline V gives CDR1 SNHLY, CDR2 FYNNEI. V was trimmed by 7 bases and J by 5 bases, leaving 11 bases between them. The CDR3 sequence is 12 residues long.

The J gene is TRBJ1-1, the V gene TRBV29-1, with TRBD1 matching over 7 bases. The junction had 3 bases not matched to a gene; V was cut back by 5 bases and J by 0 bases. The CDR3 has 13 residues. CDR1 is SQVTM, CDR2 ANQGSEA, per germline. CDR3 region: CSVQGVLNTEAFF. CDR3 DNA: TGCAGCGTTCAGGGGGTTCTGAACACTGAAGCTTTCTTT.

The rearrangement uses TRBV7-6 and TRBJ2-6; 8 bases align to TRBD1. The length of the CDR3 is 17 residues. After removal of 1 base from V and 2 bases from J, the junction contained 4 bases not matched to a gene. The V gene's germline CDR1 is SGHVS and CDR2 FNYEAQ. The CDR3 spells CASSLVSGGAGANVLTF. The CDR3, as DNA: TGTGCCAGCAGCTTAGTGTCAGGGGGCGCTGGGGCCAACGTCCTGACTTTC.

The V gene is TRBV7-2, the J gene TRBJ1-4, with D possibly matching TRBD1 (5 bases). This CDR3 is built from 15 residues. Trimming stripped 3 bases from V and 2 bases from J, with 10 bases between. The germline V gene encodes CDR1 SGHTA and CDR2 FQGNSA. In DNA, the CDR3 is TGTGCCAGCAGCTTGAGGGGATCGACTAATGAAAAACTGTTTTTT. Its protein is CASSLRGSTNEKLFF.

This clone was found a few times. The rearrangement joins TRBV29-1 to TRBJ1-2; no definite D call. This CDR3 comprises 10 residues. Germline V gene data show CDR1 as SQVTM and CDR2 as ANQGSEA. V was clipped by 4 bases and J by 6 bases, with 6 bases between them. The CDR3 DNA is TGCAGCGTTGGTGGGAATGGCTACACCTTC. Translation: CSVGGNGYTF. Using reference TRBV29-1 and TRBJ1-2 for the parts outside the CDR3, the full variable domain is SAVISQKPSRDICQRGTSLTIQCQVDSQVTMMFWYRQQPGQSLTLIATANQGSEATYESGFVIDKFPISRPNLTFSTLTVSNMSPEDSSIYLCSVGGNGYTFGSGTRLTVV.

V usage is TRBV11-3 and J usage is TRBJ2-1; no firm D call. The V end lost 0 bases, the J end lost 4 bases, and 10 bases lay between the germline ends. The CDR3 contains 15 residues. Germline-derived CDR1 and CDR2 are SGHNT and YENEEA. The CDR3 reads CASSLDEDGYNEQFF. CDR3 coding DNA: TGTGCCAGCAGCTTAGATGAGGACGGATACAATGAGCAGTTCTTC.

With respect to this clone: A read error may account for a junction end that differs from germline. This chain uses TRBV9 with TRBJ2-1, with 14 bases lining up with TRBD2. The CDR3 spans 13 residues. CDR1 SGDLS and CDR2 YYNGEE come from the germline V gene. CDR3 in amino acids: CASSAGLAGAFIF. The CDR3 DNA reads TGTGCCAGCAGCGCGGGACTAGCGGGAGCTTTCATCTTC.

J is TRBJ2-3 and V is TRBV11-2, with D possibly being TRBD2 (8 bases). The CDR3 is 14 residues long. Trimming left V 5 bases short and J 11 bases short, with 20 bases between. Looked up from germline, CDR1 is SGHAT and CDR2 is FQNNGV. The CDR3 DNA sequence: TGTGCCAGCAGCCGAGGACAGGCCCGGGAGGGGCAGTATTTT. Its protein product is CASSRGQAREGQYF.

This clone was observed a single time. The V call is TRBV11-3, the J call TRBJ2-1; no reliable D call. V was trimmed by 4 bases and J by 7 bases, leaving 8 bases between them. The germline V gene has CDR1 SGHNT and CDR2 YENEEA. The CDR3 consists of 12 residues. The CDR3 nucleotides read TGTGCCAGCAGCTCCAGCTGGAATGAGCAGTTCTTC. As protein: CASSSSWNEQFF.

The chain recombines TRBV19 with TRBJ1-2; a weak D match, TRBD1 (5 bases). CDR3 size: 16 residues. Trimming removed 4 bases at V and 8 bases at J, with 23 bases between. The germline V gene encodes CDR1 LNHDA and CDR2 SQIVND (reference sequence). CDR3 coding DNA: TGTGCCAGTAGTAATACTGGATTGGACACTTCGGGAGGCTACACCTTC. It is translated as CASSNTGLDTSGGYTF.

This clone occurred a few times. The chain carries TRBV7-2 and TRBJ2-7; a weak D match, TRBD2 (6 bases). V lost 5 bases and J 4 bases, leaving 9 bases between the germline ends. CDR3 length: 12 residues. From germline, CDR1 is SGHTA and CDR2 FQGNSA. This CDR3 is CASSMGGYEQYF. The CDR3 nucleotides read TGTGCCAGCAGCATGGGAGGATACGAGCAGTACTTC.

This rearrangement joins TRBV5-5 to TRBJ2-2; possible D gene TRBD1, 6 bases. CDR3 length: 15 residues. CDR1 and CDR2 from the germline V gene are SGHKS and YYEKEE (reference sequence). Trimming removed 0 bases at V and 7 bases at J, with 13 bases between. CDR3 in amino acids: CASSLVGRGIGELFF. CDR3 in DNA: TGTGCCAGCAGCTTGGTTGGCAGGGGAATCGGGGAGCTGTTTTTT.

V is TRBV7-2 and J is TRBJ2-7; TRBD1 might be the D (5 bases). Trimming stripped 3 bases from V and 7 bases from J, with 13 bases between. CDR3 length: 13 amino acids. Germline loops: CDR1 SGHTA, CDR2 FQGNSA. The CDR3: CASSLGPLREQYF. The DNA of the CDR3 is TGTGCCAGCAGCTTGGGGCCGTTGAGGGAGCAGTACTTC.

The CDR3 spells CASRSMDSGYTF. CDR3 coding DNA: TGTGCCAGCAGATCGATGGACTCTGGCTACACCTTC. The V and J genes are TRBV11-1 and TRBJ1-2, with D hard to call. The germline gives CDR1 SGHAT, CDR2 FQDESV (reference sequence). The V end lost 6 bases, the J end lost 7 bases, and 12 bases lay between the germline ends. The CDR3 totals 12 residues. Full variable domain (remainder filled in from reference TRBV11-1 and TRBJ1-2): EAEVAQSPRYKITEKSQAVAFWCDPISGHATLYWYRQILGQGPELLVQFQDESVVDDSQLPKDRFSAERLKGVDSTLKIQPAELGDSAMYLCASRSMDSGYTFGSGTRLTVV.

This clone was recorded a few times. This rearrangement joins TRBV6-5 to TRBJ1-3; perhaps TRBD1 as D (5 bases). The V gene's germline CDR1 is MNHEY and CDR2 SVGAGI. Trimming cost V 0 bases and J 3 bases, with 9 bases left between them. The CDR3 extends over 15 amino acids. Written as DNA, the CDR3 is TGTGCCAGCAGTTACTCGGGGGAGGGTGGAAACACCATATATTTT. Protein product: CASSYSGEGGNTIYF.

The chain combines TRBV2 with TRBJ2-2; D is possibly TRBD1 (6 bases). This CDR3 is built from 15 residues. The V end lost 4 bases, the J end lost 3 bases, and 12 bases lay between the germline ends. Germline V CDR1 and CDR2: SNHLY, FYNNEI. The CDR3: CASSVVQGYTGELFF. CDR3 bases: TGTGCCAGCAGTGTGGTACAGGGATACACCGGGGAGCTGTTTTTT. Full variable domain (missing parts from reference TRBV2 and TRBJ2-2): EPEVTQTPSHQVTQMGQEVILRCVPISNHLYFYWYRQILGQKVEFLVSFYNNEISEKSEIFDDQFSVERPDGSNFTLKIRSTKLEDSAMYFCASSVVQGYTGELFFGEGSRLTVL.

V usage is TRBV5-1 and J usage is TRBJ2-2; no firm D call. V lost 0 bases and J lost 3, with 9 bases in between. Germline V gene sequence: CDR1 SGHRS, CDR2 YFSETQ. This CDR3 has 15 amino acids. The CDR3 DNA follows: TGCGCCAGCAGCTTGGGTCATCCCGACACCGGGGAGCTGTTTTTT. This sequence encodes CASSLGHPDTGELFF.

This chain uses TRBV30 with TRBJ1-4; a possible D gene is TRBD1 (6 bases). V was pared by 7 bases and J by 1 base, with 16 bases between. This CDR3 spans 15 amino acids. Germline assignment: CDR1 GTSNPN and CDR2 SVGIG (reference sequence). The CDR3 DNA sequence: TGTGCCTTACCGACAGGCCCGCTAACTAATGAAAAACTGTTTTTT. Protein: CALPTGPLTNEKLFF.

The rearrangement links TRBV4-1 to TRBJ2-5, with D perhaps given as TRBD1 or TRBD2 (5 bases each). Trimming took 1 base from V and 5 from J, leaving 23 bases between them. Germline loops: CDR1 MGHRA, CDR2 YSYEKL. CDR3 size: 18 residues. The CDR3 region is CASSQAGPPIVLSETQYF. The CDR3 nucleotides are TGCGCCAGCAGCCAAGCGGGACCACCCATCGTGCTATCGGAGACCCAGTACTTC.